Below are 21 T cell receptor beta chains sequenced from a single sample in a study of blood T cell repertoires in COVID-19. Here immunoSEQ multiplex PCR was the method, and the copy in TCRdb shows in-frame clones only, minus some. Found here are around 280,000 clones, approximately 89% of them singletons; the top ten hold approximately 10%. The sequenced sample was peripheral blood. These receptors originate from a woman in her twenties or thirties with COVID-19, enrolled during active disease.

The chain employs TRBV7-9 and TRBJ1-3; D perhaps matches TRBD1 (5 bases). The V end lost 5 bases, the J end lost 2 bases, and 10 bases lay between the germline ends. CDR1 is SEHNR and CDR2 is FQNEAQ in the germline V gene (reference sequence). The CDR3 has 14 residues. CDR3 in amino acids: CASSPQVAGNTIYF. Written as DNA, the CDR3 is TGTGCCAGCAGCCCACAGGTTGCTGGAAACACCATATATTTT. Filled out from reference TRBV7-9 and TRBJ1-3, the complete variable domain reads DTGVSQNPRHKITKRGQNVTFRCDPISEHNRLYWYRQTLGQGPEFLTYFQNEAQLEKSRLLSDRFSAERPKGSFSTLEIQRTEQGDSAMYLCASSPQVAGNTIYFGEGSWLTVV.

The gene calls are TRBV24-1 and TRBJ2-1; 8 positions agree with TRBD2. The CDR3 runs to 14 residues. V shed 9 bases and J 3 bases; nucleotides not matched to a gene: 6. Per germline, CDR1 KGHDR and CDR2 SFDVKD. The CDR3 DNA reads TGTGCCACCGGTCAAGCGGGGGACTACAATGAGCAGTTCTTC. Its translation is CATGQAGDYNEQFF.

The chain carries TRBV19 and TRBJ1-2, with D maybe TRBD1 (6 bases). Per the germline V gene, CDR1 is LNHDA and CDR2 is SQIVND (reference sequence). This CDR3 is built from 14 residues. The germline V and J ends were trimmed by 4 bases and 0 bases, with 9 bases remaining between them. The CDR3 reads CASSTTGPNYGYTF. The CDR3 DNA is TGTGCCAGTAGTACTACAGGGCCTAACTATGGCTACACCTTC.

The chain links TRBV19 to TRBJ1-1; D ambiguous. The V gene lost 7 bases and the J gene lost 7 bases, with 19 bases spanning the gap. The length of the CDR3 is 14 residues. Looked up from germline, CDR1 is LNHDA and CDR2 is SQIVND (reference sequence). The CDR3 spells CASKTDRVGGEAFF. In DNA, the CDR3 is TGTGCCAGTAAAACCGACCGGGTGGGAGGTGAAGCTTTCTTT. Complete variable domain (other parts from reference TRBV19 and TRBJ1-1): DGGITQSPKYLFRKEGQNVTLSCEQNLNHDAMYWYRQDPGQGLRLIYYSQIVNDFQKGDIAEGYSVSREKKESFPLTVTSAQKNPTAFYLCASKTDRVGGEAFFGQGTRLTVV.

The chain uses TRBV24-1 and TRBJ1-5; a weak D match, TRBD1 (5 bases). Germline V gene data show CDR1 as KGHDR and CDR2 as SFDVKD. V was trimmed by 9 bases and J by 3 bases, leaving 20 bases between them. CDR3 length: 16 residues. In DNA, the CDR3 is TGTGCCACCGGCGGCGGGAGGGGCAGGAACAATCAGCCCCAGCATTTT. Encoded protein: CATGGGRGRNNQPQHF.

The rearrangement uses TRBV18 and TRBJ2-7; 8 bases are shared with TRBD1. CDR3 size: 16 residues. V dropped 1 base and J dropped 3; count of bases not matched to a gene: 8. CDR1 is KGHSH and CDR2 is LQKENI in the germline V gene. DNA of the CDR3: TGTGCCAGCTCACCACTAGTAACAGGGGGAAGCTACGAGCAGTACTTC. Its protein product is CASSPLVTGGSYEQYF.

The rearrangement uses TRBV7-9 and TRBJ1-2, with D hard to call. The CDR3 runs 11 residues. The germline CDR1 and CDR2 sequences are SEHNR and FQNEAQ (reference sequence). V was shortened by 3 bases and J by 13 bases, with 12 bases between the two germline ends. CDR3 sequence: CASSLEVLSTF. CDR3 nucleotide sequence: TGTGCCAGCAGCTTGGAGGTCCTCAGCACCTTC.

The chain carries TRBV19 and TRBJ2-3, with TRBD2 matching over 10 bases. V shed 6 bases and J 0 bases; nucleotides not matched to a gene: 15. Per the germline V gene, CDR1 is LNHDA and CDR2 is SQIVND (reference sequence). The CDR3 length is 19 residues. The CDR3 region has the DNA TGTGCCAGTAGCCCCAGGGGACACCGGACTAGCGGAAGCACAGATACGCAGTATTTT. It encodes CASSPRGHRTSGSTDTQYF.

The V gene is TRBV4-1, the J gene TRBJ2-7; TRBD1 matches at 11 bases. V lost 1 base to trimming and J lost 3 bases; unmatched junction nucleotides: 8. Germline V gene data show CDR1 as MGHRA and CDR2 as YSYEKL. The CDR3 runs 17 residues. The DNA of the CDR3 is TGCGCCAGCAGCCAAGCTTTGGGGGGGACAGGGGGCTACGAGCAGTACTTC. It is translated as CASSQALGGTGGYEQYF.

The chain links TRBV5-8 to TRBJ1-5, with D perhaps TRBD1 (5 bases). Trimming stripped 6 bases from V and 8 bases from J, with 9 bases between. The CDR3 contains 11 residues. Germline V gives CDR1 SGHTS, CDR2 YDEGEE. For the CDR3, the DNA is TGTGCCAGCACGTGGGGGGAGCCCCAGCATTTT. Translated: CASTWGEPQHF.

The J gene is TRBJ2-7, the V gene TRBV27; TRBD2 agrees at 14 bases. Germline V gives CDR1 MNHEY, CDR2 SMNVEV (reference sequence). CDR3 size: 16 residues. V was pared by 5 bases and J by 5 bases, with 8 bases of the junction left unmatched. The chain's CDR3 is CASSRLAGGLLNEQYF. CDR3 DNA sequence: TGTGCCAGCAGTCGACTAGCGGGGGGGCTTCTTAACGAGCAGTACTTC.

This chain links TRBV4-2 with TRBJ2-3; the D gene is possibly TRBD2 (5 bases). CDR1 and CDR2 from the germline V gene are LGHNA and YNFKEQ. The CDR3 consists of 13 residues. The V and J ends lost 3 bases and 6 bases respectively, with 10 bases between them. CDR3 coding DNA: TGTGCCAGCAGCCACATGTCGGGGGATACGCAGTATTTT. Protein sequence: CASSHMSGDTQYF.

The CDR3 loop is CASSYSRRGSGNTIYF. CDR3 nucleotide sequence: TGTGCCAGCAGTTACTCGAGAAGGGGCTCTGGAAACACCATATATTTT. The J gene is TRBJ1-3, the V gene TRBV6-5; tentatively, D is TRBD1 (5 bases). The CDR3 has 16 amino acids. V was pared by 0 bases and J by 0 bases, with 9 bases between. Per the germline V gene, CDR1 is MNHEY and CDR2 is SVGAGI.

CDR3 sequence reads: CSASRGDRVYEQYF. DNA for the CDR3: TGCAGTGCTAGTCGCGGGGACAGGGTTTACGAGCAGTACTTC. The chain joins TRBV20-1 to TRBJ2-7; TRBD1 aligns across 9 bases. Germline trimming cut 3 bases from V and 4 bases from J; bases unmatched to any gene: 7. The CDR3 extends over 14 amino acids. CDR1 DFQATT and CDR2 SNEGSKA come from the germline V gene (reference sequence).

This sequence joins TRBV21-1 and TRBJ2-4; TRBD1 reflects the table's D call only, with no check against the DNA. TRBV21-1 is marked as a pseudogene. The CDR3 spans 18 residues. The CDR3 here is CASSNTLDRGFSKNIQYF. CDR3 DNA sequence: TGTGCCAGCAGCAACACTCTTGACAGGGGCTTTTCCAAAAACATTCAGTACTTC.

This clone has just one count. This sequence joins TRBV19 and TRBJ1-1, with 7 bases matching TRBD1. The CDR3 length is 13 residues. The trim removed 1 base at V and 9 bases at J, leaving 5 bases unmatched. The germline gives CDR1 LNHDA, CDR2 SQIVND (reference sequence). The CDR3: CASSIGQGRQAFF. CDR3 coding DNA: TGTGCCAGTAGTATAGGACAGGGAAGGCAAGCTTTCTTT.

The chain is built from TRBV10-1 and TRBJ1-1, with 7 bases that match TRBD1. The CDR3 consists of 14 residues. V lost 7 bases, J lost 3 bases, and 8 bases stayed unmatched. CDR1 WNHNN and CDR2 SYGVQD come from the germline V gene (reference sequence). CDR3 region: CASIVTGTYTEAFF. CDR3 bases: TGCGCCAGCATCGTGACAGGGACTTACACTGAAGCTTTCTTT.

The CDR3 reads CASSERTGSSYNEQFF. Here the CDR3 DNA reads TGCGCCAGCAGTGAGCGGACGGGGAGCTCCTACAATGAGCAGTTCTTC. The chain combines TRBV10-2 with TRBJ2-1; a possible D gene is TRBD2 (5 bases). The CDR3 is 16 amino acids. CDR1 and CDR2 from the germline V gene are WSHSY and SAAADI. Deletions cut 2 bases from V and 0 bases from J, with 11 bases between.

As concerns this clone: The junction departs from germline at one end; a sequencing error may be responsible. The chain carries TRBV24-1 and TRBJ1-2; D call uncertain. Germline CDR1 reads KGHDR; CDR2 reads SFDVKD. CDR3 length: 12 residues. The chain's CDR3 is CATSDGYYGYTF. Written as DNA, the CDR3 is TGTGCCACCAGTGACGGTTACTACGGCTACACCTTC.

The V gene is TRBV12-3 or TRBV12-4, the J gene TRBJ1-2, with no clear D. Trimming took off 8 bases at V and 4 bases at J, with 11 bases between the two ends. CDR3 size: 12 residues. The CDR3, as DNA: TGTGCCAGCCGGCTCCGGGGCTATGGCTACACCTTC. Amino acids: CASRLRGYGYTF.

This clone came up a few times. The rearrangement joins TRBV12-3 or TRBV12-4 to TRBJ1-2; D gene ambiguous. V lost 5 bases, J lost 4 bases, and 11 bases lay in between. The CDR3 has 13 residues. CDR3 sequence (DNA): TGTGCCAGCAGTACGAACACCTTCTATGGCTACACCTTC. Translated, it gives CASSTNTFYGYTF.